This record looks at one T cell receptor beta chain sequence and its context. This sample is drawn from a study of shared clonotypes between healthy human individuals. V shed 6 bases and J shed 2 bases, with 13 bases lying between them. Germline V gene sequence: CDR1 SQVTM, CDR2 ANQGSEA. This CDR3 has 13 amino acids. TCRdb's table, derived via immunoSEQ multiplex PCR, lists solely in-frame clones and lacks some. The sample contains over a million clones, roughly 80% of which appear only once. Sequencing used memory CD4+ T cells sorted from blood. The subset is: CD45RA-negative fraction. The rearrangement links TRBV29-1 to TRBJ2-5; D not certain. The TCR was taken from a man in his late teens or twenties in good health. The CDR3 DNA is TGCAGCGTCAAATCCTACGTTCAAGAGACCCAGTACTTC. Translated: CSVKSYVQETQYF.